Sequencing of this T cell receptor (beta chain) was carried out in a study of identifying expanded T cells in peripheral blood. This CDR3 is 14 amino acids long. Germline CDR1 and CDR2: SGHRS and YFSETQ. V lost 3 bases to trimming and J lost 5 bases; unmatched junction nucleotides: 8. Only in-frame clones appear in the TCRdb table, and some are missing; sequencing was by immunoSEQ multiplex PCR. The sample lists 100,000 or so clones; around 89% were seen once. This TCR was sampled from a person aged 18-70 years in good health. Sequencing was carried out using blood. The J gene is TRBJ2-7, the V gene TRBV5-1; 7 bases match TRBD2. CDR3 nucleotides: TGCGCCAGCAGCTCCAACGGGGGGTTTAACGAGCAGTACTTC. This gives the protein CASSSNGGFNEQYF.